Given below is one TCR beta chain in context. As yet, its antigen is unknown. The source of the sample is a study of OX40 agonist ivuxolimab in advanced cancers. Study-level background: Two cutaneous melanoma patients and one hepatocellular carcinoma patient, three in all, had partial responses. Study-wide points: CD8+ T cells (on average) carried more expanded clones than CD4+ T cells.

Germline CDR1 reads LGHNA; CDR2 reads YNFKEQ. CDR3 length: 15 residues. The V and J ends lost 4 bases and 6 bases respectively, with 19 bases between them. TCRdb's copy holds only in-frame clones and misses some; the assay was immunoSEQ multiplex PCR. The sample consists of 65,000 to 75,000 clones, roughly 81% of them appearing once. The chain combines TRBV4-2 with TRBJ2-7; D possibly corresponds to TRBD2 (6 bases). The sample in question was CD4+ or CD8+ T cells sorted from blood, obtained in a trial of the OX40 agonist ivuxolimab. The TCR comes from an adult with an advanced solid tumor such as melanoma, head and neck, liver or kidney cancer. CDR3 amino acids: CASSPLGSLAREQYF. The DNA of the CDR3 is TGTGCCAGCAGCCCCCTAGGTAGCCTAGCGCGCGAGCAGTACTTC.